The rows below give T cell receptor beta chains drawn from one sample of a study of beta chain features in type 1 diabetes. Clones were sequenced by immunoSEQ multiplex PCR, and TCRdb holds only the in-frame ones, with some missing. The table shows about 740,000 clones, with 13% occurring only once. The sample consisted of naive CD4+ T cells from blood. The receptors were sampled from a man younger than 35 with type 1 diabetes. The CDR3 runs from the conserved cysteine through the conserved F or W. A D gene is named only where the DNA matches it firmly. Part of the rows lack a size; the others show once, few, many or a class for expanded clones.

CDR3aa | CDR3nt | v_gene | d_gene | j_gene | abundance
CASSFILDREAFF | TGTGCCAGCAGCTTTATCCTCGACAGGGAAGCTTTCTTT | TRBV7-2 | - | TRBJ1-1 | few
CAWSVRQGANSPLHF | TGTGCCTGGAGTGTACGACAGGGGGCCAATTCACCCCTCCACTTT | TRBV30 | TRBD1 | TRBJ1-6 | -
CASTEGGTGWEKLFF | TGTGCCAGCACCGAGGGAGGGACAGGGTGGGAAAAACTGTTTTTT | TRBV7-6 | TRBD1 | TRBJ1-4 | few
CASSEMGSEYSNQPQHF | TGTGCCAGCAGTGAGATGGGCTCCGAGTATAGCAATCAGCCCCAGCATTTT | TRBV2 | - | TRBJ1-5 | -
CASSPPNSLGTAGANVLTF | TGTGCCAGCTCACCACCTAACTCCCTCGGGACCGCTGGGGCCAACGTCCTGACTTTC | TRBV18 | - | TRBJ2-6 | few
CANGGLAYGYTF | TGTGCAAACGGGGGGCTTGCCTATGGCTACACCTTC | TRBV28 | - | TRBJ1-2 | -
CSVGFRDTEAFF | TGCAGCGTTGGGTTTAGGGACACTGAAGCTTTCTTT | TRBV29-1 | - | TRBJ1-1 | few
CTSPRGTCSCCEQYF | TGCACCAGCCCCCGAGGGACATGCTCCTGCTGCGAGCAGTACTTC | TRBV1 | - | TRBJ2-7 | -
CASSLHPLNTEAFF | TGTGCCAGCAGCTTACATCCCTTGAACACTGAAGCTTTCTTT | TRBV7-9 | - | TRBJ1-1 | -
CASSEAGRDTEAFF | TGTGCCAGCAGTGAAGCGGGCAGGGACACTGAAGCTTTCTTT | TRBV2 | - | TRBJ1-1 | few
CASSQDGSQTNEKLFF | TGTGCCAGCAGCCAGGACGGATCCCAAACTAATGAAAAACTGTTTTTT | TRBV4-2 | - | TRBJ1-4 | few
CASSQDRTSVETQYF | TGCGCCAGCAGCCAAGATCGGACTAGCGTGGAGACCCAGTACTTC | TRBV4-1 | TRBD2 | TRBJ2-5 | few
CAWSVSSGPTFYSNQPQHF | TGTGCCTGGAGTGTATCATCCGGACCAACCTTTTATAGCAATCAGCCCCAGCATTTT | TRBV30 | - | TRBJ1-5 | -
CASSLWGYSGGTDTQYF | TGTGCCAGCAGTTTATGGGGCTACTCGGGGGGCACAGATACGCAGTATTTT | TRBV28 | - | TRBJ2-3 | -
CASSLEGVRQETQYF | TGCGCCAGCAGCTTGGAGGGGGTACGACAAGAGACCCAGTACTTC | TRBV5-1 | - | TRBJ2-5 | -
CSVAAGGKYEQYF | TGCAGCGTTGCGGCAGGGGGCAAGTACGAGCAGTACTTC | TRBV29-1 | TRBD1 | TRBJ2-7 | few
CASSPPVLAETQYF | TGTGCCAGCTCACCACCAGTACTAGCGGAGACCCAGTACTTC | TRBV18 | TRBD2 | TRBJ2-5 | -
CSVPKGGGEAFF | TGCAGCGTCCCTAAGGGCGGTGGTGAAGCTTTCTTT | TRBV29-1 | - | TRBJ1-1 | -
CASSLTDGNQPQHF | TGCGCCAGCAGCTTGACAGATGGCAATCAGCCCCAGCATTTT | TRBV5-1 | - | TRBJ1-5 | few
CASSPSGGNEAFF | TGTGCCAGCTCCCCCTCCGGGGGCAATGAAGCTTTCTTT | TRBV18 | - | TRBJ1-1 | -
CASSLDLVGQETQYF | TGTGCCAGCAGCTTGGATTTGGTAGGGCAAGAGACCCAGTACTTC | TRBV5-4 | - | TRBJ2-5 | few
CASSPDPHSSYEQYF | TGTGCCAGCAGCCCCGACCCACATAGCTCCTACGAGCAGTACTTC | TRBV7-2 | - | TRBJ2-7 | few
CASSPIAGPTYNEQFF | TGTGCCAGCAGCCCAATAGCAGGTCCGACCTACAATGAGCAGTTCTTC | TRBV7-2 | - | TRBJ2-1 | -
CAWRRRDRGDTGELFF | TGTGCCTGGAGACGTCGGGACAGGGGGGACACCGGGGAGCTGTTTTTT | TRBV30 | TRBD1 | TRBJ2-2 | -
CSASRTGELFF | TGCAGTGCTAGTAGAACCGGGGAGCTGTTTTTT | TRBV20-1 | - | TRBJ2-2 | -
CASSLERVRDNEQFF | TGCGCCAGCAGCTTGGAGAGGGTTCGGGACAATGAGCAGTTCTTC | TRBV5-1 | - | TRBJ2-1 | -
CAWSAWTQETQYF | TGTGCCTGGAGTGCCTGGACTCAAGAGACCCAGTACTTC | TRBV30 | - | TRBJ2-5 | -
CASTRQAGREQFF | TGTGCCAGCACTCGACAGGCGGGGCGAGAGCAGTTCTTC | TRBV14 | - | TRBJ2-1 | -
CAYGTGFVPYEQYF | TGTGCCTACGGGACCGGGTTTGTCCCCTACGAGCAGTACTTC | TRBV30 | - | TRBJ2-7 | few